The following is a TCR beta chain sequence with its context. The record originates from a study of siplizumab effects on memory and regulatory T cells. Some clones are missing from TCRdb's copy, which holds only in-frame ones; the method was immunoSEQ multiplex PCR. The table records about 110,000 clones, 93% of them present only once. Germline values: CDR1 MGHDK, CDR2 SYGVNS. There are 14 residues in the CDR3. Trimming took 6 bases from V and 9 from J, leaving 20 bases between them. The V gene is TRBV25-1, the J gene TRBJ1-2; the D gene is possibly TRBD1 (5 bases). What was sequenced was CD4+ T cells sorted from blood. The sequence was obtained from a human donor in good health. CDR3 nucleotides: TGTGCCAGCAGCCCTTCTAACGGTGGGGCTCGCTACACCTTC. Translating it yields CASSPSNGGARYTF.